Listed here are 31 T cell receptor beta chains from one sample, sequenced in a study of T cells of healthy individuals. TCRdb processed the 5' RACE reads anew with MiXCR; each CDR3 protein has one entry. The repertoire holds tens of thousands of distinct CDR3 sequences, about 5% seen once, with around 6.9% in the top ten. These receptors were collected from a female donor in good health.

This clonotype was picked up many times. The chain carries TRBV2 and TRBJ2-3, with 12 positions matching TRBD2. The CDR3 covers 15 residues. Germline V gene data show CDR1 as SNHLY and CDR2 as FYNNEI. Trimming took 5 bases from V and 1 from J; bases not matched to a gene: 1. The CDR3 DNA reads TGTGCCAGCAGTCGACTAGCGGGAGGCACAGATACGCAGTATTTT. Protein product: CASSRLAGGTDTQYF. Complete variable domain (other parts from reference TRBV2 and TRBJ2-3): EPEVTQTPSHQVTQMGQEVILRCVPISNHLYFYWYRQILGQKVEFLVSFYNNEISEKSEIFDDQFSVERPDGSNFTLKIRSTKLEDSAMYFCASSRLAGGTDTQYFGPGTRLTVL.

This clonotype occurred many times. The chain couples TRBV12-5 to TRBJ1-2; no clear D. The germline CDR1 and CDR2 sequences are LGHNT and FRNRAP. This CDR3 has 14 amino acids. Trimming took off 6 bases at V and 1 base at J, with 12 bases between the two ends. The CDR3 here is CASGGLDVNYGYTF. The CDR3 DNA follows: TGTGCTAGTGGCGGGCTGGATGTTAACTATGGCTACACCTTC.

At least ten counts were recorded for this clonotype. The CDR3 here is CASSPGGRVQETQYF. CDR3 nucleotides: TGTGCCAGCTCACCGGGTGGCAGGGTCCAAGAGACCCAGTACTTC. The V and J genes are TRBV18 and TRBJ2-5; D is possibly TRBD1 (5 bases). The CDR3 is 15 amino acids. Germline CDR1 and CDR2: KGHSH and LQKENI. The V and J ends lost 3 bases and 1 base respectively, with 12 bases between them.

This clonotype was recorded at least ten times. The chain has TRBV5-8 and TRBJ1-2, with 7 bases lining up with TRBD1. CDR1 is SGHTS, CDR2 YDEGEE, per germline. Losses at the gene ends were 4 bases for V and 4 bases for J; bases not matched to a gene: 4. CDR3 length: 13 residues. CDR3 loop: CASSQGGIYGYTF. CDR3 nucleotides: TGTGCCAGCAGCCAGGGGGGAATCTATGGCTACACCTTC.

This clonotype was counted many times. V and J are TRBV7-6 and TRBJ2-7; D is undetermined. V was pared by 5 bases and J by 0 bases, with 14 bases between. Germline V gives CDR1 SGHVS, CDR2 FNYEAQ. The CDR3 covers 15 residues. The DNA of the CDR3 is TGTGCCAGCAGCCTTTTCCCAGAGAGCTCCTACGAGCAGTACTTC. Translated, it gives CASSLFPESSYEQYF. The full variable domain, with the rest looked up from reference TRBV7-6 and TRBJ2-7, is GAGVSQSPRYKVTKRGQDVALRCDPISGHVSLYWYRQALGQGPEFLTYFNYEAQQDKSGLPNDRFSAERPEGSISTLTIQRTEQRDSAMYRCASSLFPESSYEQYFGPGTRLTVT.

CDR3 amino acids: CAWSVLASGGDGYTF. DNA for the CDR3: TGTGCCTGGAGTGTCCTGGCGAGTGGGGGCGACGGCTACACCTTC. This chain links TRBV30 with TRBJ1-2, with D perhaps TRBD1 (6 bases). Germline lookup yields CDR1 GTSNPN and CDR2 SVGIG (reference sequence). V shed 0 bases and J shed 8 bases, with 19 bases lying between them. The CDR3 sequence is 15 residues long.

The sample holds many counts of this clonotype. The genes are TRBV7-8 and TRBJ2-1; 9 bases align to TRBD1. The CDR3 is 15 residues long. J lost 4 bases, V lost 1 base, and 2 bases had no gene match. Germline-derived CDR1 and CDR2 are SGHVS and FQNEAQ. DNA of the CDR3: TGTGCCAGCAGCTTAGGACAGGGGGTGTACAATGAGCAGTTCTTC. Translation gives CASSLGQGVYNEQFF.

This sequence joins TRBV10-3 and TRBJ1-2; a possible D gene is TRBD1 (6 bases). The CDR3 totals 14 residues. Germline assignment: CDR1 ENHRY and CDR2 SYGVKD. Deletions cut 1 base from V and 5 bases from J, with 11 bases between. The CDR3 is CAISEFPGQYGYTF. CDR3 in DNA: TGTGCCATCAGTGAGTTCCCAGGACAGTATGGCTACACCTTC.

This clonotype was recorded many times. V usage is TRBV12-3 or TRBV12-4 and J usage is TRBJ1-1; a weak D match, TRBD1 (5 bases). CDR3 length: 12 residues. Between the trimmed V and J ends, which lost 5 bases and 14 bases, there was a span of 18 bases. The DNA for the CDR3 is TGTGCCAGCAGTGACGGGGGAAGATCGGTCTTCTTT. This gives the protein CASSDGGRSVFF.

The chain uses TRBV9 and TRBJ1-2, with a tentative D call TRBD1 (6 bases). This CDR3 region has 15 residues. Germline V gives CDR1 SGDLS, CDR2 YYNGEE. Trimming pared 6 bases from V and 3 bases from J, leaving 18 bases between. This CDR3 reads CASTGFAGVHYGYTF. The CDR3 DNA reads TGTGCCAGCACGGGGTTTGCAGGGGTGCACTATGGCTACACCTTC.

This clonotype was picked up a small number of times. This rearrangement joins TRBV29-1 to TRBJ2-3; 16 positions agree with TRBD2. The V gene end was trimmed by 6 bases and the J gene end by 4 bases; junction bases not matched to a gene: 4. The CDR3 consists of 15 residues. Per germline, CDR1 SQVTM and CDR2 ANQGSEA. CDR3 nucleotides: TGCAGCGTGGGACTAGCGGGAGGGCCGGCAGATACGCAGTATTTT. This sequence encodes CSVGLAGGPADTQYF.

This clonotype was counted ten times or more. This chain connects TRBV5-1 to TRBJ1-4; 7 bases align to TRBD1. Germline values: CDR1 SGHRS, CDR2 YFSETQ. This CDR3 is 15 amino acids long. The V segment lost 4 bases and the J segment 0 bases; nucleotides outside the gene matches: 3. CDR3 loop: CASSAGGSTNEKLFF. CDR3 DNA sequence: TGCGCCAGCAGCGCAGGGGGTTCAACTAATGAAAAACTGTTTTTT.

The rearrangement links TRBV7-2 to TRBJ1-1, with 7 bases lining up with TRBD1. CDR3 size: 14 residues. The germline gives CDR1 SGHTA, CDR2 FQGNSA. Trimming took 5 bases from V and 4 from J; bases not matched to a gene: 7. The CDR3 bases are TGTGCCAGCAGCGTAAACAGGGGACCCACTGAAGCTTTCTTT. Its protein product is CASSVNRGPTEAFF.

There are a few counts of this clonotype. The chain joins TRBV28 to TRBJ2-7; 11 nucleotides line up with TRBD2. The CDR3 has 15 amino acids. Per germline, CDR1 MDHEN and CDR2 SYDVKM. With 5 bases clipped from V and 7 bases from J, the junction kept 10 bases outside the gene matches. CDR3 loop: CASSPLTSGSKEQYF. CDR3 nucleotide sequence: TGTGCCAGCAGTCCCCTCACTAGCGGGAGTAAAGAGCAGTACTTC.

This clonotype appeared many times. The CDR3 sequence: CASAQGREQYF. Written as DNA, the CDR3 is TGTGCCAGCGCACAGGGACGCGAGCAGTACTTC. This chain joins TRBV3-1 and TRBJ2-7, with TRBD1 as a possible D gene (6 bases). With 8 bases removed from V and 6 bases from J, the gap between germline ends came to 11 bases. The germline V gene encodes CDR1 LGHDT and CDR2 YNNKEL (reference sequence). The CDR3 totals 11 residues.

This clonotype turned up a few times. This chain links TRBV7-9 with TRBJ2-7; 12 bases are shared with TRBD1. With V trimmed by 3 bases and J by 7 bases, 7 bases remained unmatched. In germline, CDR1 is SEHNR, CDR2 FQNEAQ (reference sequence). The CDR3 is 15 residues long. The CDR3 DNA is TGTGCCAGCAGCTTCGCGGGACAGGGGGCGTCAGAGCAGTACTTC. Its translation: CASSFAGQGASEQYF.

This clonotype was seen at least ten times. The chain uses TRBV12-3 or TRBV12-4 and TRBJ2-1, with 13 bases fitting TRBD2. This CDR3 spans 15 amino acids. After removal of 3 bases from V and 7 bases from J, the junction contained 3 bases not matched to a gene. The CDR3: CASSFWTSGGNEQFF. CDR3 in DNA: TGTGCCAGCAGTTTCTGGACTAGCGGGGGAAATGAGCAGTTCTTC.

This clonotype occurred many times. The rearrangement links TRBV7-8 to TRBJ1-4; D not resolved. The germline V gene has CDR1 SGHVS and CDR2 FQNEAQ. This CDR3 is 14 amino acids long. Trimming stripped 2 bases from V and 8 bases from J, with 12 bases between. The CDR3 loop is CASSLRTTAEKLFF. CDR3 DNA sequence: TGTGCCAGCAGCTTACGAACGACGGCAGAAAAACTGTTTTTT.

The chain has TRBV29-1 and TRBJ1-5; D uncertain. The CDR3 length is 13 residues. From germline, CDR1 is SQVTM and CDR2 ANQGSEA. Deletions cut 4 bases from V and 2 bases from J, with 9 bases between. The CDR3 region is CSVGDNRNQPQHF. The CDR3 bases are TGCAGCGTTGGTGACAACCGCAATCAGCCCCAGCATTTT.

The DNA of the CDR3 is TGCAGCGTTGAACGAAAATTGAACACTGAAGCTTTCTTT. Amino acid sequence: CSVERKLNTEAFF. The chain carries TRBV29-1 and TRBJ1-1, with D unclear. The CDR3 is made up of 13 amino acids. V was trimmed by 2 bases and J by 0 bases, leaving 7 bases between them. From germline, CDR1 is SQVTM and CDR2 ANQGSEA.

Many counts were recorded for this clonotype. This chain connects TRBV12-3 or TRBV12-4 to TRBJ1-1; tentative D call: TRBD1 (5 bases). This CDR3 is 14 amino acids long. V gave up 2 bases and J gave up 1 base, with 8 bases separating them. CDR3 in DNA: TGTGCCAGCAGTTTAATTGGGGGGAACACTGAAGCTTTCTTT. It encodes CASSLIGGNTEAFF.

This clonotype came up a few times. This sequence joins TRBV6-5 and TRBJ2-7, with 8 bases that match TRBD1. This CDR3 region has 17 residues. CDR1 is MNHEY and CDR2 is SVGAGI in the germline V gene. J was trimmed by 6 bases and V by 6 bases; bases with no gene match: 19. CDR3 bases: TGTGCCAGCAGACCACTCCCGGGGACAGGAGAAGAGTCCGAGCAGTACTTC. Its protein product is CASRPLPGTGEESEQYF.

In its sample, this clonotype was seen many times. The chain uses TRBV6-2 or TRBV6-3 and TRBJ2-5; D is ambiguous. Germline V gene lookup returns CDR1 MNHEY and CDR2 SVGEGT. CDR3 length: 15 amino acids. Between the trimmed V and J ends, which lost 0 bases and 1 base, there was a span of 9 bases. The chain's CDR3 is CASSYSSTRQETQYF. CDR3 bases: TGTGCCAGCAGTTACTCAAGCACCCGCCAAGAGACCCAGTACTTC.

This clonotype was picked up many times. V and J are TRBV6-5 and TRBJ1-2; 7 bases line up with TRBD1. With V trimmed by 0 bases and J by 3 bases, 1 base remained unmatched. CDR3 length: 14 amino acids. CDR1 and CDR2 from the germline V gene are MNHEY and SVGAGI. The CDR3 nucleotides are TGTGCCAGCAGTTACTCCGACAGGGACTATGGCTACACCTTC. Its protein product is CASSYSDRDYGYTF.

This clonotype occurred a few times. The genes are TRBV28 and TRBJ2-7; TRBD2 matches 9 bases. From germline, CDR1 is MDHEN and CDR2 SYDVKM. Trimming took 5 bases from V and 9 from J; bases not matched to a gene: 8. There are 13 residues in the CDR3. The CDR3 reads CASSRLAEVPQYF. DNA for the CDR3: TGTGCCAGCAGTCGACTAGCGGAAGTACCGCAGTACTTC.

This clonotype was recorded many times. CDR3 sequence reads: CASSLDHYGYTF. The CDR3 bases are TGTGCCAGCAGCTTAGATCACTATGGCTACACCTTC. This sequence joins TRBV7-2 and TRBJ1-2; D is unclear. The germline gives CDR1 SGHTA, CDR2 FQGNSA. The CDR3 contains 12 residues. The ends were cut back, 1 base at V and 3 bases at J, with 3 bases in the middle.

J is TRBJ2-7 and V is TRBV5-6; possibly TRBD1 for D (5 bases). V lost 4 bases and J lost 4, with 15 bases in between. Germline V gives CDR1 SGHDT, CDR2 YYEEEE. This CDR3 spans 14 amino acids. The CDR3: CASSRQLPGYEQYF. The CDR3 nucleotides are TGTGCCAGCAGCAGACAGCTACCCGGGTACGAGCAGTACTTC.

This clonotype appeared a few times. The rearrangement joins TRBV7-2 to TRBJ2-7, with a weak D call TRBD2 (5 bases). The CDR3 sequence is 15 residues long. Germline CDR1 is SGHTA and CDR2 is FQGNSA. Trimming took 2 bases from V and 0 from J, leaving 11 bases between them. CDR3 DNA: TGTGCCAGCAGCTTAATGTTAGGGAGCTCCTACGAGCAGTACTTC. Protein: CASSLMLGSSYEQYF.

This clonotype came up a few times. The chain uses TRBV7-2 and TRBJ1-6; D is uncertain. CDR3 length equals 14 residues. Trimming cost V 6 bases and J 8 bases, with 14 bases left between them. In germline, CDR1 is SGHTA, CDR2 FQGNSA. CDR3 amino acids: CASSYPGGDSPLHF. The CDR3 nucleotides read TGTGCCAGCAGTTACCCCGGAGGCGATTCACCCCTCCACTTT.

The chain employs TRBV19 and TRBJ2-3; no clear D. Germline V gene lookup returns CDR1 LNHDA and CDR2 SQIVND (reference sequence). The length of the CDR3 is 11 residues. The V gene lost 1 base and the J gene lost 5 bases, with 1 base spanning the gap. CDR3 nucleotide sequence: TGTGCCAGTAGTATAGGAGATACGCAGTATTTT. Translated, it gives CASSIGDTQYF.

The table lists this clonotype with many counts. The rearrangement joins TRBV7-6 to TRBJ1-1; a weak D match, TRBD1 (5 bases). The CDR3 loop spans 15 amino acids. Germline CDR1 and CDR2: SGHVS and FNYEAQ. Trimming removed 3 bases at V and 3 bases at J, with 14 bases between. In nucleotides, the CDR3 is TGTGCCAGCAGCTTGGGGACCGCGGGGCACACTGAAGCTTTCTTT. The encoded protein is CASSLGTAGHTEAFF.